This passage covers 6 T cell receptor beta chains from one sample sequenced in a study of beta chain features in type 1 diabetes. Sequenced material consisted of expressed TCRB transcripts (all of the isolated RNA was reverse transcribed). Sequencing used immunoSEQ multiplex PCR; TCRdb keeps in-frame clones, though not all of them. The sample contains over 700,000 clones, roughly 16% of which appear only once. Sequencing input: naive CD4+ T cells from blood. Receptors were obtained from a young woman in good health.

The chain recombines TRBV10-3 with TRBJ2-5; 7 bases align to TRBD1. The CDR3 has 14 residues. Germline values: CDR1 ENHRY, CDR2 SYGVKD. V shed 4 bases, J shed 3 bases, and the junction held 5 bases outside the gene matches. CDR3 loop: CAISVGTDKETQYF. In nucleotides, the CDR3 is TGTGCCATCAGTGTCGGGACAGACAAAGAGACCCAGTACTTC.

CDR3 region: CASSYNPGELFF. In DNA form, the CDR3 reads TGTGCCAGTAGTTATAACCCCGGGGAGCTGTTTTTT. The chain employs TRBV19 and TRBJ2-2, with D unclear. The V gene lost 5 bases and the J gene lost 6 bases, with 7 bases spanning the gap. Germline assignment: CDR1 LNHDA and CDR2 SQIVND (reference sequence). This CDR3 is built from 12 residues.

The V and J genes are TRBV6-5 and TRBJ2-7; D perhaps matches TRBD2 (7 bases). The CDR3 spans 16 residues. Trimming pared 2 bases from V and 0 bases from J, leaving 14 bases between. Germline CDR1 is MNHEY and CDR2 is SVGAGI. The CDR3 is CASSYGPGGHSYEQYF. The CDR3 DNA reads as TGTGCCAGCAGTTACGGCCCGGGGGGCCACTCCTACGAGCAGTACTTC.

This clone appeared a few times. This sequence joins TRBV2 and TRBJ1-2; the match to TRBD1 covers 7 bases. Germline values: CDR1 SNHLY, CDR2 FYNNEI. The V and J ends lost 5 bases and 6 bases, in that order; junction bases with no gene match: 6. This CDR3 is 13 amino acids long. The CDR3 region is CASSMTGRDGYTF. The CDR3 nucleotides are TGTGCCAGCAGTATGACAGGGAGGGATGGCTACACCTTC. Complete variable domain (other parts from reference TRBV2 and TRBJ1-2): EPEVTQTPSHQVTQMGQEVILRCVPISNHLYFYWYRQILGQKVEFLVSFYNNEISEKSEIFDDQFSVERPDGSNFTLKIRSTKLEDSAMYFCASSMTGRDGYTFGSGTRLTVV.

This clone turned up a few times. The chain is built from TRBV5-1 and TRBJ2-3, with a possible D match to TRBD1 (6 bases). The germline CDR1 and CDR2 sequences are SGHRS and YFSETQ. The CDR3 runs to 16 residues. Trimming cost V 0 bases and J 4 bases, with 15 bases left between them. The CDR3 region is CASSLVSGQGSDTQYF. CDR3 DNA sequence: TGCGCCAGCAGCTTGGTATCGGGACAAGGTTCAGATACGCAGTATTTT.

The chain combines TRBV5-1 with TRBJ2-1; 9 nucleotides line up with TRBD1. Germline CDR1 is SGHRS and CDR2 is YFSETQ. The CDR3 has 15 residues. J gave up 2 bases and V 4 bases, and 4 bases lay outside the gene matches. CDR3 in amino acids: CASSTRQGAYNEQFF. CDR3 nucleotides: TGCGCCAGCAGCACGCGACAGGGGGCCTACAATGAGCAGTTCTTC.